The clone carrying this TCR beta chain was observed a few times. Its antigen is not identified. TCRdb itself ran the 5' RACE reads through MiXCR, one entry per CDR3 protein. The table records a few hundred thousand distinct CDR3 sequences, roughly 18% of them present only once. This specimen comes from a study of T-cell memory formation after mild COVID-19. Study results and caveats: The study found contracting CD4+ clones mainly in CM and EM and contracting CD8+ clones in EMRA.

The sequence was collected from a man aged 18-30 years who had mild COVID-19 (a few samples of this study predate the infection). Cell type and time point are not known. The sample taken for sequencing was PBMCs or a T cell subset sorted from them (not recorded which).

CDR3 sequence: CASSLGGGGYTF. CDR3 DNA sequence: TGTGCCAGCAGCTTAGGGGGCGGCGGCTACACCTTC. The rearrangement links TRBV7-9 to TRBJ1-2, with TRBD1 as a possible D gene (5 bases). V lost 1 base, J lost 8 bases, and 8 bases lay in between. The CDR3 is 12 residues long. The germline gives CDR1 SEHNR, CDR2 FQNEAQ (reference sequence).